These 21 T cell receptor beta chains originate from one sample sequenced in a study of blood T cell repertoires in COVID-19. Clones were sequenced by immunoSEQ multiplex PCR, and TCRdb holds only the in-frame ones, with some missing. The sample has over 150,000 clones, around three quarters seen once. Sequencing was done on a sample of PBMCs or T cells enriched from blood (not recorded which). These receptors were taken from a woman aged 70-85 years in a cohort exposed to, infected with or recovered from COVID-19 (not recorded which).

The CDR3 is CASSPPRTGIEQFF. The CDR3, as DNA: TGTGCCAGCTCACCCCCCCGGACAGGGATTGAGCAGTTCTTC. This rearrangement joins TRBV18 to TRBJ2-1; 8 bases match TRBD1. V lost 3 bases and J lost 9; bases outside the gene matches: 7. CDR3 length: 14 amino acids. CDR1 and CDR2 from the germline V gene are KGHSH and LQKENI.

The chain employs TRBV7-9 and TRBJ1-1; D might be TRBD1 (6 bases). The CDR3 runs to 14 residues. Germline V gives CDR1 SEHNR, CDR2 FQNEAQ (reference sequence). Trimming cost V 5 bases and J 4 bases, with 14 bases left between them. The CDR3 here is CASSEQGPSTEAFF. CDR3 coding DNA: TGTGCCAGCAGCGAACAGGGCCCAAGCACTGAAGCTTTCTTT.

J is TRBJ2-7 and V is TRBV3-1 (or the pseudogene TRBV3-2); perhaps TRBD1 as D (7 bases). The CDR3 loop spans 15 amino acids. The germline CDR1 and CDR2 sequences are LGHDT and YNNKEL (reference sequence). Trimming pared 3 bases from V and 2 bases from J, leaving 14 bases between. CDR3 sequence: CASSQQGGQAYEQYF. The CDR3 DNA is TGTGCCAGCAGCCAGCAGGGGGGTCAAGCCTACGAGCAGTACTTC.

The chain carries TRBV2 and TRBJ1-2; TRBD1 is a possible D gene (6 bases). The CDR3 runs 14 residues. Trimming removed 3 bases at V and 7 bases at J, with 15 bases between. From germline, CDR1 is SNHLY and CDR2 FYNNEI. CDR3 protein: CASSENGTPFGYTF. The CDR3 coding sequence is TGTGCCAGCAGTGAGAACGGGACACCTTTTGGCTACACCTTC.

The chain employs TRBV28 and TRBJ1-5; TRBD1 might be the D (5 bases). The germline CDR1 and CDR2 sequences are MDHEN and SYDVKM. Trimming stripped 7 bases from V and 4 bases from J, with 17 bases between. The CDR3 sequence is 15 residues long. CDR3 DNA: TGTGCCAGCACCCATACCAAGGCAGGGAATCAGCCCCAGCATTTT. Its translation is CASTHTKAGNQPQHF.

J is TRBJ2-1 and V is TRBV11-2, with 8 nucleotides matching TRBD1. The CDR3 has 13 residues. J was trimmed by 4 bases and V by 5 bases; bases with no gene match: 1. Germline V gene data show CDR1 as SGHAT and CDR2 as FQNNGV. CDR3 DNA sequence: TGTGCCAGCAGCCGGGACAGGTACAATGAGCAGTTCTTC. Translation gives CASSRDRYNEQFF.

The J gene is TRBJ2-2, the V gene TRBV28; 9 bases are shared with TRBD1. V was pared by 3 bases and J by 6 bases, with 11 bases of the junction left unmatched. Germline-derived CDR1 and CDR2 are MDHEN and SYDVKM. This CDR3 has 17 amino acids. Here the CDR3 reads CASSFYRGRGVAGELFF. As DNA, the CDR3 is TGTGCCAGCAGTTTTTACAGGGGGCGCGGAGTAGCCGGGGAGCTGTTTTTT.

This chain links TRBV7-9 with TRBJ2-2; D is perhaps TRBD2 (6 bases). This CDR3 region has 15 residues. Germline assignment: CDR1 SEHNR and CDR2 FQNEAQ (reference sequence). Trimming stripped 4 bases from V and 1 base from J, with 10 bases between. The CDR3 sequence is CASSSGSGNTGELFF. The DNA for the CDR3 is TGTGCCAGCAGCTCGGGTAGCGGGAACACCGGGGAGCTGTTTTTT.

This chain joins TRBV6-5 and TRBJ2-4; 11 bases are shared with TRBD2. Germline V CDR1 and CDR2: MNHEY, SVGAGI. With 8 bases clipped from V and 4 bases from J, the junction kept 4 bases outside the gene matches. The CDR3 contains 14 residues. The DNA for the CDR3 is TGTGCCAGCCACATAGCGGGAGGGAAAAACATTCAGTACTTC. Translating gives CASHIAGGKNIQYF.

Only one count was recorded for this clone. The chain carries TRBV7-9 and TRBJ1-2; a possible D gene is TRBD1 (5 bases). V dropped 1 base and J dropped 5 bases, with 11 bases sitting between them. The CDR3 loop spans 14 amino acids. From germline, CDR1 is SEHNR and CDR2 FQNEAQ (reference sequence). The CDR3 DNA reads as TGTGCCAGCAGCTTAGGGGGCACCTCATATGGCTACACCTTC. Amino acids: CASSLGGTSYGYTF.

The chain carries TRBV10-3 and TRBJ2-5; perhaps TRBD1 as D (5 bases). The V and J ends lost 4 bases and 2 bases respectively, with 8 bases between them. Germline loops: CDR1 ENHRY, CDR2 SYGVKD. CDR3 length: 13 amino acids. The CDR3 region is CAISATVQETQYF. Here the CDR3 DNA reads TGTGCCATCAGTGCGACAGTTCAAGAGACCCAGTACTTC.

The chain links TRBV3-1 (or the pseudogene TRBV3-2) to TRBJ1-5; 12 nucleotides align to TRBD1. V gave up 5 bases and J gave up 6 bases; unmatched junction bases: 5. The CDR3 consists of 15 residues. The V gene's germline CDR1 is LGHDT and CDR2 YNNKEL (reference sequence). In nucleotides, the CDR3 is TGTGCCAGCAGCGGGGGACAGGGGGCTGGTCAGCCCCAGCATTTT. It translates to CASSGGQGAGQPQHF.

The rearrangement uses TRBV18 and TRBJ2-1; 10 positions match TRBD1. From germline, CDR1 is KGHSH and CDR2 LQKENI. The CDR3 is made up of 17 amino acids. Germline trimming cut 3 bases from V and 6 bases from J; bases unmatched to any gene: 11. CDR3 in amino acids: CASSPRQGAMAGNEQFF. CDR3 DNA: TGTGCCAGCTCACCCCGACAGGGGGCAATGGCCGGCAATGAGCAGTTCTTC. Supplemented by reference TRBV18 and TRBJ2-1, the full variable domain reads NAGVMQNPRHLVRRRGQEARLRCSPMKGHSHVYWYRQLPEEGLKFMVYLQKENIIDESGMPKERFSAEFPKEGPSILRIQQVVRGDSAAYFCASSPRQGAMAGNEQFFGPGTRLTVL.

The chain combines TRBV6-5 with TRBJ2-1; perhaps TRBD2 as D (6 bases). CDR1 MNHEY and CDR2 SVGAGI come from the germline V gene. The V end was cut by 5 bases, the J end by 0 bases, with 11 bases between. The CDR3 loop spans 15 amino acids. This chain's CDR3 is CASSRSGSSYNEQFF. The CDR3 DNA sequence: TGTGCCAGCAGTCGTAGCGGATCCTCCTACAATGAGCAGTTCTTC.

This clone was observed at least ten times. The V call is TRBV20-1, the J call TRBJ2-1; 10 bases match TRBD2. The germline CDR1 and CDR2 sequences are DFQATT and SNEGSKA (reference sequence). Trimming took 3 bases from V and 3 from J; bases not matched to a gene: 5. This CDR3 has 15 residues. The CDR3 loop is CSASYASGSYNEQFF. The CDR3 region has the DNA TGCAGTGCTAGTTATGCTAGCGGGAGCTACAATGAGCAGTTCTTC.

The chain combines TRBV2 with TRBJ1-2; TRBD1 aligns across 7 bases. Germline-derived CDR1 and CDR2 are SNHLY and FYNNEI. The CDR3 has 15 residues. The V gene end was trimmed by 3 bases and the J gene end by 4 bases; junction bases not matched to a gene: 8. The CDR3 reads CASSEAPTGPYGYTF. The CDR3 region has the DNA TGTGCCAGCAGTGAGGCACCGACAGGGCCCTATGGCTACACCTTC.

The chain has TRBV18 and TRBJ1-1, with TRBD1 as a possible D gene (5 bases). The CDR3 totals 15 residues. Trimming took 0 bases from V and 0 from J, leaving 8 bases between them. Germline V gives CDR1 KGHSH, CDR2 LQKENI. The CDR3 protein is CASSPPTVMNTEAFF. DNA for the CDR3: TGTGCCAGCTCACCACCGACAGTTATGAACACTGAAGCTTTCTTT.

This clone was detected ten times or more. The chain is built from TRBV9 and TRBJ2-1; D may be TRBD1 (6 bases). This CDR3 contains 15 residues. Looked up from germline, CDR1 is SGDLS and CDR2 is YYNGEE. Trimming shortened V by 2 bases and J by 0 bases, and 9 bases separated the two germline ends. CDR3 amino acids: CASSVTGDSYNEQFF. The CDR3 region has the DNA TGTGCCAGCAGCGTGACAGGCGACTCCTACAATGAGCAGTTCTTC. The whole variable domain, remainder taken from reference TRBV9 and TRBJ2-1, is DSGVTQTPKHLITATGQRVTLRCSPRSGDLSVYWYQQSLDQGLQFLIQYYNGEERAKGNILERFSAQQFPDLHSELNLSSLELGDSALYFCASSVTGDSYNEQFFGPGTRLTVL.

The gene calls are TRBV27 and TRBJ2-5; 7 bases line up with TRBD1. Germline V lookup: CDR1 MNHEY, CDR2 SMNVEV (reference sequence). V lost 4 bases, J lost 7 bases, and 6 bases stayed unmatched. This CDR3 region has 13 residues. In DNA, the CDR3 is TGTGCCAGCAGTTGGGGACAGAGCGGGACCCAGTACTTC. Translation: CASSWGQSGTQYF.

This clone was detected many times. The CDR3 reads CASNPTGVLSGANVLTF. DNA for the CDR3: TGTGCCAGCAATCCCACAGGGGTCCTCTCTGGGGCCAACGTCCTGACTTTC. The chain carries TRBV7-9 and TRBJ2-6, with 7 bases lining up with TRBD1. Germline CDR1 reads SEHNR; CDR2 reads FQNEAQ (reference sequence). After removal of 7 bases from V and 0 bases from J, the junction contained 9 bases not matched to a gene. The CDR3 is 17 residues long.

J is TRBJ2-1 and V is TRBV3-1 (or the pseudogene TRBV3-2); TRBD2 aligns across 12 bases. V dropped 4 bases and J dropped 5; count of bases not matched to a gene: 15. Germline V CDR1 and CDR2: LGHDT, YNNKEL (reference sequence). The CDR3 is 19 amino acids. The CDR3 is CASSRHLLPGLAGDNEQFF. CDR3 coding DNA: TGTGCCAGCAGCCGACACCTTCTTCCGGGACTAGCGGGCGACAATGAGCAGTTCTTC.